This T cell receptor (beta chain) was recovered during a study of shared clonotypes between healthy human individuals. Profiling relied on immunoSEQ multiplex PCR, and the TCRdb table lists in-frame clones only, not all of them. The sample consists of some 1.1 million clones, roughly 77% of them appearing once. The CDR3 contains 12 residues. The germline gives CDR1 MNHNS, CDR2 SASEGT. Trimming took off 3 bases at V and 3 bases at J, with 6 bases between the two ends. This clone was seen a single time. Donors comprised healthy HIV-negative adults lacking recent acute infections or vaccinations. This chain links TRBV6-1 with TRBJ2-7, with a weak D call TRBD1 (5 bases). Specimen: memory CD4+ T cells from PBMCs. Noted subset: CD45RA-negative fraction. The TCR sequence derives from a man aged 18 to 30 in good health. Some clones in this sample may be carry-over from other donors' samples. CDR3 protein: CASSDRVYEQYF. The CDR3 DNA is TGTGCCAGCAGTGACAGGGTCTACGAGCAGTACTTC.